This T cell receptor (beta chain) was profiled in a study of T-cell reconstitution after alpha-beta-depleted transplantation in children. This clonotype appeared a few times. Its antigen is unidentified. Study observations and caveats: The study reportedly traced alpha-beta T cells about two months after transplant to several hundred expanded graft clones.

The TCRbeta library was prepared with unique molecular identifiers. TCRdb used MiXCR to reprocess the PCR reads, holding one entry per CDR3 protein. This table has around 200,000 distinct CDR3 sequences, roughly 9.1% appearing once. The CDR3 covers 16 residues. Germline CDR1 is DFQATT and CDR2 is SNEGSKA (reference sequence). V lost 1 base to trimming and J lost 4 bases, with 16 bases between them. V gene TRBV20-1 combines with J gene TRBJ2-2, with D perhaps TRBD2 (6 bases). The receptor's source is a male patient aged 2 to 9 who had a stem cell transplant for acute myeloid leukemia, so the T cells may come from the graft donor. Here the sequenced sample was PBMCs, mostly from graft donor cells, taken 360 days after TCRalphabeta/CD19-depleted stem cell transplant. This CDR3 reads CSARAELAGSTGELFF. The CDR3 DNA is TGCAGTGCTAGAGCGGAGTTGGCGGGGAGCACCGGGGAGCTGTTTTTT.